What follows are 18 T cell receptor beta chains derived from one specimen sequenced in a study of T cell repertoires in cytomegalovirus infection. TCRdb re-derived calls from the reads in MiXCR, one entry per CDR3 protein. The sample contains 200,000 to 250,000 distinct CDR3 sequences, about 20% of which appear only once. The sequenced material came from CD8+ T cells from PBMCs. All receptors come from a human donor in good health (CMV status not recorded). Some clones in this sample may be carry-over from other donors' samples.

The V and J genes are TRBV11-2 and TRBJ1-1; D remains unclear. From germline, CDR1 is SGHAT and CDR2 FQNNGV. There are 14 residues in the CDR3. Trimming took 0 bases from V and 5 from J, leaving 10 bases between them. Here the CDR3 reads CASSLESWGTEAFF. The CDR3 DNA is TGTGCCAGCAGCTTAGAGTCTTGGGGTACTGAAGCTTTCTTT.

This clonotype was recorded many times. The rearrangement links TRBV12-3 or TRBV12-4 to TRBJ2-2; D is possibly TRBD2 (5 bases). The CDR3 spans 12 residues. Trimming removed 3 bases from V and 10 bases from J, with 9 bases in between. CDR3 region: CASSFEGVELFF. CDR3 in DNA: TGTGCCAGCAGTTTCGAGGGCGTGGAGCTGTTTTTT.

As DNA, the CDR3 is TGTGCCAGTAGCTGGACATCTAACTATGGCTACACCTTC. Translated: CASSWTSNYGYTF. V is TRBV19 and J is TRBJ1-2, with D possibly matching TRBD1 (5 bases). The CDR3 length is 13 residues. The V gene's germline CDR1 is LNHDA and CDR2 SQIVND (reference sequence). Trimming took 6 bases from V and 0 from J, leaving 8 bases between them.

This clonotype occurred once. The chain links TRBV6-5 to TRBJ2-7, with 12 bases identical to TRBD2. The germline gives CDR1 MNHEY, CDR2 SVGAGI. The CDR3 has 15 amino acids. Trimming took 5 bases from V and 4 from J; bases not matched to a gene: 6. The CDR3 sequence: CASSATSGGGYEQYF. The CDR3 DNA follows: TGTGCCAGCAGTGCGACTAGCGGGGGTGGTTACGAGCAGTACTTC.

Only a few counts were recorded for this clonotype. The V and J genes are TRBV28 and TRBJ1-4, with D possibly being TRBD1 (5 bases). This CDR3 region has 13 residues. Trimming left V 7 bases short and J 7 bases short, with 13 bases between. From germline, CDR1 is MDHEN and CDR2 SYDVKM. DNA for the CDR3: TGTGCCAGCACCATAGAGGGGAGTGAAAAACTGTTTTTT. Residues: CASTIEGSEKLFF.

This clonotype has more than one count but fewer than ten. This chain joins TRBV28 and TRBJ2-5; maybe TRBD2 (5 bases). CDR1 is MDHEN, CDR2 SYDVKM, per germline. The CDR3 loop spans 15 amino acids. Between the trimmed V and J ends, which lost 5 bases and 0 bases, there was a span of 13 bases. DNA for the CDR3: TGTGCCAGCAGTCATAGAGGGTCGTACCAAGAGACCCAGTACTTC. Its translation is CASSHRGSYQETQYF.

The rearrangement uses TRBV15 and TRBJ2-7; 9 nucleotides match TRBD1. The CDR3 length is 15 residues. Germline V lookup: CDR1 LNHNV, CDR2 YYDKDF (reference sequence). V shed 4 bases, J shed 3 bases, and the junction held 7 bases outside the gene matches. The CDR3 loop is CATSIITGGSYEQYF. In DNA form, the CDR3 reads TGTGCCACCAGCATTATCACAGGGGGCAGCTACGAGCAGTACTTC.

This clonotype is labeled as medium-sized. The chain joins TRBV7-6 to TRBJ1-1; D gene ambiguous. Trimming removed 1 base from V and 3 bases from J, with 6 bases in between. Germline CDR1 reads SGHVS; CDR2 reads FNYEAQ. The CDR3 contains 13 residues. CDR3 DNA: TGTGCCAGCAGCTTAGGGCAGCACACTGAAGCTTTCTTT. Protein product: CASSLGQHTEAFF.

This clonotype was detected ten times or more. The chain couples TRBV4-1 to TRBJ1-5; no clear D gene. This CDR3 has 13 residues. Germline CDR1 and CDR2: MGHRA and YSYEKL. V was pared by 0 bases and J by 6 bases, with 6 bases between. CDR3 sequence (DNA): TGCGCCAGCAGCCAAGATTCTAGTCAGCCCCAGCATTTT. Its translation: CASSQDSSQPQHF.

The sample holds many counts of this clonotype. The J gene is TRBJ2-5, the V gene TRBV6-6; 8 bases fit TRBD1. The CDR3 covers 16 residues. The V gene end was trimmed by 0 bases and the J gene end by 5 bases; junction bases not matched to a gene: 8. Germline V CDR1 and CDR2: MNHNY, SVGAGI (reference sequence). The CDR3 DNA reads as TGTGCCAGCAGTTACTCGCCAGGGGGCATCGGGGAGACCCAGTACTTC. The encoded protein is CASSYSPGGIGETQYF.

The V call is TRBV7-4, the J call TRBJ1-1, with 8 positions matching TRBD1. V gave up 5 bases and J gave up 5 bases; unmatched junction bases: 7. CDR3 length: 14 amino acids. In germline, CDR1 is SGHVT, CDR2 SQSDAQ. The CDR3 coding sequence is TGTGCCAGCAGCGTCTCAGGGGGCTGGACTGAAGCTTTCTTT. This codes for CASSVSGGWTEAFF.

J is TRBJ2-7 and V is TRBV12-3 or TRBV12-4; 8 positions agree with TRBD1. CDR3 size: 13 residues. The junction had 4 bases not matched to a gene; V was cut back by 3 bases and J by 6 bases. CDR3 bases: TGTGCCAGCAGTTTCAGGGGGCCGGGCGAGCAGTACTTC. It specifies CASSFRGPGEQYF.

This clonotype has at least ten counts. The chain combines TRBV7-6 with TRBJ2-7, with D perhaps TRBD1 (7 bases). Germline lookup yields CDR1 SGHVS and CDR2 FNYEAQ. The CDR3 has 13 residues. V was shortened by 4 bases and J by 3 bases, with 10 bases between the two germline ends. As DNA, the CDR3 is TGTGCCAGCAGCTCAGGGGGGTTCTACGAGCAGTACTTC. This sequence encodes CASSSGGFYEQYF.

The V gene is TRBV12-3 or TRBV12-4, the J gene TRBJ2-7; D gene ambiguous. The CDR3 is made up of 11 amino acids. Trimming cost V 6 bases and J 6 bases, with 9 bases left between them. The chain's CDR3 is CASSQRTEQYF. The CDR3 DNA reads TGTGCCAGCAGCCAAAGGACCGAGCAGTACTTC.

In this sample, this clonotype turned up many times. The chain couples TRBV24-1 to TRBJ2-3, with D maybe TRBD1 (5 bases). CDR3 length equals 12 residues. Germline CDR1 is KGHDR and CDR2 is SFDVKD. V lost 4 bases and J lost 7, with 8 bases in between. The CDR3 DNA reads as TGTGCCACCAGTGACTCAGGGTATACGCAGTATTTT. Its protein product is CATSDSGYTQYF.

This clonotype was seen a few times. This rearrangement joins TRBV19 to TRBJ2-1; TRBD1 is a possible D gene (5 bases). Trimming pared 9 bases from V and 1 base from J, leaving 16 bases between. Germline values: CDR1 LNHDA, CDR2 SQIVND (reference sequence). The CDR3 covers 15 residues. As DNA, the CDR3 is TGTGCCAGCTGGGGCGACGGTGGGTCCTACAATGAGCAGTTCTTC. This gives the protein CASWGDGGSYNEQFF.

The chain joins TRBV5-4 to TRBJ2-3; 7 bases are shared with TRBD2. CDR1 and CDR2 (germline): SGHNT, YYREEE (reference sequence). V gave up 1 base and J gave up 5 bases; unmatched junction bases: 7. The CDR3 extends over 15 amino acids. The CDR3 DNA is TGTGCCAGCAGCTTGATTGGCGGGGGAGGAGATACGCAGTATTTT. It yields the protein CASSLIGGGGDTQYF.

This clonotype was found many times. The J gene is TRBJ1-5, the V gene TRBV7-9; TRBD1 aligns across 10 bases. The length of the CDR3 is 16 residues. Losses at the gene ends were 5 bases for V and 1 base for J; bases not matched to a gene: 5. Germline CDR1 and CDR2: SEHNR and FQNEAQ (reference sequence). DNA for the CDR3: TGTGCCAGCAGCAACCGGGACAGGGGAAGCAATCAGCCCCAGCATTTT. Translated, it gives CASSNRDRGSNQPQHF. Based on the CDR3 plus reference TRBV7-9 and TRBJ1-5, the full variable domain is DTGVSQNPRHKITKRGQNVTFRCDPISEHNRLYWYRQTLGQGPEFLTYFQNEAQLEKSRLLSDRFSAERPKGSFSTLEIQRTEQGDSAMYLCASSNRDRGSNQPQHFGDGTRLSIL.